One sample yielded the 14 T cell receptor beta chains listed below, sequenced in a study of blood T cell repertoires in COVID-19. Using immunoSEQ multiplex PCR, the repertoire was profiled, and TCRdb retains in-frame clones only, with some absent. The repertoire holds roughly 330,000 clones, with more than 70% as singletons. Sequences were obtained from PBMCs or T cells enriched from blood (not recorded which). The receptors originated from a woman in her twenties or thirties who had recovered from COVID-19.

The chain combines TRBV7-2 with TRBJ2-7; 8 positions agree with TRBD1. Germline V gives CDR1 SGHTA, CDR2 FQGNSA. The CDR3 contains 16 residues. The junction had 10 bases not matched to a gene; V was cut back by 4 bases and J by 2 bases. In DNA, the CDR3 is TGTGCCAGCAGCTCCCCTTGGACAGGGCCAACCTACGAGCAGTACTTC. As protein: CASSSPWTGPTYEQYF.

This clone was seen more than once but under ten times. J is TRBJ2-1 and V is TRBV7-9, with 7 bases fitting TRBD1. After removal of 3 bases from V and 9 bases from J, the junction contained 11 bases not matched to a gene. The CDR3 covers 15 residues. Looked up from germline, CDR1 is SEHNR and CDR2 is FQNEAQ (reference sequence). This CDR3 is CASSFIKGALSEQFF. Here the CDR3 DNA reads TGTGCCAGCAGCTTCATTAAGGGGGCTTTAAGTGAGCAGTTCTTC.

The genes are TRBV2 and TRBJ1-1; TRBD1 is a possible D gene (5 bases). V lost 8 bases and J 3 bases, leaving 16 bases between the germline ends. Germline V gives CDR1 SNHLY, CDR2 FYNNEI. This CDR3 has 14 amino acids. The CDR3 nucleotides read TGTGCCAGCTCTCCGGCGGTAGGGGACACTGAAGCTTTCTTT. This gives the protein CASSPAVGDTEAFF.

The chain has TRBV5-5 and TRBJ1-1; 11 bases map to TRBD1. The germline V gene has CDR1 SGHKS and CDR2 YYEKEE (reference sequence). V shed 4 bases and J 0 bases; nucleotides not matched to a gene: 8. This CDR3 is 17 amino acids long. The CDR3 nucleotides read TGTGCCAGCAGCCTTCGCGGACAGGGGGCGGTGAACACTGAAGCTTTCTTT. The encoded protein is CASSLRGQGAVNTEAFF.

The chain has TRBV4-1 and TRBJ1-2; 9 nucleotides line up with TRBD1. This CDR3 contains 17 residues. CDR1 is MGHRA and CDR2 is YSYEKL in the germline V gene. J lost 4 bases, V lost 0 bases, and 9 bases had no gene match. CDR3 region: CASSQDPQQGAIYGYTF. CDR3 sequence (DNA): TGCGCCAGCAGCCAAGATCCGCAACAGGGGGCAATCTATGGCTACACCTTC.

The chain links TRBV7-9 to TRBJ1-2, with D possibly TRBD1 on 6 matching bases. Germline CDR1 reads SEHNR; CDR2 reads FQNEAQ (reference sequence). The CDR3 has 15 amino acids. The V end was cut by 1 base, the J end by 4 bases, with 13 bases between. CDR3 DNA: TGTGCCAGCAGCTTAGATGGGGGCGCAGTCTATGGCTACACCTTC. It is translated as CASSLDGGAVYGYTF.

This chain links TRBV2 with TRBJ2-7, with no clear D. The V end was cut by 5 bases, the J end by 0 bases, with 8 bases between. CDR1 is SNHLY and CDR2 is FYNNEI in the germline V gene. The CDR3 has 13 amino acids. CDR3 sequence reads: CASSMTGSYEQYF. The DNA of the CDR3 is TGTGCCAGCAGTATGACGGGCTCCTACGAGCAGTACTTC.

CDR3: CASSPRGDTIYF. CDR3 nucleotides: TGTGCCAGCTCACCGCGGGGAGACACCATATATTTT. The chain combines TRBV18 with TRBJ1-3; D gene ambiguous. The germline V and J ends were trimmed by 3 bases and 8 bases, with 8 bases remaining between them. Germline CDR1 KGHSH, CDR2 LQKENI. CDR3 size: 12 residues.

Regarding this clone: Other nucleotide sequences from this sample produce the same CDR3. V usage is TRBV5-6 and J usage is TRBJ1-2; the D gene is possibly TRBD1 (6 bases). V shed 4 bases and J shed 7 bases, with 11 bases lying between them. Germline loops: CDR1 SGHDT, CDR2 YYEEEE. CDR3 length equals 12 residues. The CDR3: CASSLPRGGYTF. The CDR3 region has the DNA TGTGCCAGCAGCCTCCCCAGGGGTGGCTACACCTTC. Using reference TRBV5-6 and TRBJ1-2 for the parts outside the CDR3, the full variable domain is DAGVTQSPTHLIKTRGQQVTLRCSPKSGHDTVSWYQQALGQGPQFIFQYYEEEERQRGNFPDRFSGHQFPNYSSELNVNALLLGDSALYLCASSLPRGGYTFGSGTRLTVV.

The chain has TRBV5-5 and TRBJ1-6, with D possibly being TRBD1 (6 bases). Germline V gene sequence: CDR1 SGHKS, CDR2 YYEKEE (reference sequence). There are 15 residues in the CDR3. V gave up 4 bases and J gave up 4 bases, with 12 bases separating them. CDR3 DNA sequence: TGTGCCAGCAGCAAACGACAGGCGTATAATTCACCCCTCCACTTT. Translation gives CASSKRQAYNSPLHF.

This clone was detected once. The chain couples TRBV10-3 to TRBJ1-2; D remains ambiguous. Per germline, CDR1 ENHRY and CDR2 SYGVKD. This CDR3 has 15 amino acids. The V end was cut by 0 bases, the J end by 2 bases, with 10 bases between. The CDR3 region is CAISESAHLNYGYTF. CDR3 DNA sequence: TGTGCCATCAGTGAGTCTGCACATCTGAACTATGGCTACACCTTC.

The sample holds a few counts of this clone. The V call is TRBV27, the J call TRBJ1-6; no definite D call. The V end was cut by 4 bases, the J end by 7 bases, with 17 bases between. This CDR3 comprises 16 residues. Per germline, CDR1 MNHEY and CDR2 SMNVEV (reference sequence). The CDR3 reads CASSSRMGGGNSPLHF. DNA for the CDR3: TGTGCCAGCAGTTCCCGGATGGGAGGAGGGAATTCACCCCTCCACTTT.

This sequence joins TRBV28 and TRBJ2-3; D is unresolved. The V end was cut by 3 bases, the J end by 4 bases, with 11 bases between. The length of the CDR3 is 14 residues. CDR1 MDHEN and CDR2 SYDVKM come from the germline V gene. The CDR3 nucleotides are TGTGCCAGCAGTTTCGGTGGTTTGGCAGATACGCAGTATTTT. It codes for CASSFGGLADTQYF.

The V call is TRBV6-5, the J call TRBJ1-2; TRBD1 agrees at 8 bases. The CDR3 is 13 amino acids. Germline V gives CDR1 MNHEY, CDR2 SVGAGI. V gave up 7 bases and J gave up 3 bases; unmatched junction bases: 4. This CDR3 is CASTPGGYYGYTF. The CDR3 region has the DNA TGTGCCAGCACTCCAGGGGGCTACTATGGCTACACCTTC.